The entry below gives a single TCR beta chain sequence along with its context. The record originates from a study of T cells in localized non-small cell lung cancer. The data were produced by immunoSEQ multiplex PCR, yet TCRdb's version contains in-frame clones alone and is incomplete. Among around 43,000 clones, around 87% were seen once, and the ten largest hold approximately 3.4%. Germline values: CDR1 LGHNA, CDR2 YSLEER. Trimming cost V 0 bases and J 13 bases; bases outside gene matches: 8. This CDR3 comprises 13 residues. The sequencing used peripheral blood, collected before any cancer treatment. The TCR sequence derives from a man aged 18-55 years with stage I lung adenocarcinoma. This rearrangement joins TRBV4-3 to TRBJ1-2; TRBD1 agrees at 7 bases. The CDR3 nucleotides read TGCGCCAGCAGCCAAGATCGCCGACAGGGTTGCACCTTC. It translates to CASSQDRRQGCTF.